One and the same sample provided the 26 T cell receptor beta chains below, sequenced in a study of graft-versus-host responses after intestinal transplantation. Only in-frame clones appear in the TCRdb table, and some are missing; sequencing was by immunoSEQ multiplex PCR. This table has 85,000 to 90,000 clones, 75% to 90% appearing once. No antigen has been assigned to these receptors. The sample was unstimulated CD4+ T cells sorted from spleen or lymph node cells, taken before intestinal transplant. These receptors all stem from a human donor who received an intestinal transplant.

The chain joins TRBV10-3 to TRBJ1-4; D not certain. The germline V and J ends were trimmed by 0 bases and 7 bases, with 3 bases remaining between them. In germline, CDR1 is ENHRY, CDR2 SYGVKD. The CDR3 covers 12 residues. In DNA, the CDR3 is TGTGCCATCAGTGAGTCCGGTGAAAAACTGTTTTTT. Translation: CAISESGEKLFF.

The V and J genes are TRBV10-3 and TRBJ1-2; tentatively, D is TRBD1 (6 bases). The V gene lost 6 bases and the J gene lost 2 bases, with 10 bases spanning the gap. The CDR3 has 13 residues. CDR1 ENHRY and CDR2 SYGVKD come from the germline V gene. The CDR3 region is CAISTGSNYGYTF. DNA for the CDR3: TGTGCCATCAGCACAGGGTCCAACTATGGCTACACCTTC.

The J gene is TRBJ1-1, the V gene TRBV18; D might be TRBD1 (5 bases). The V end was cut by 6 bases, the J end by 6 bases, with 17 bases between. Germline assignment: CDR1 KGHSH and CDR2 LQKENI. The length of the CDR3 is 14 residues. CDR3 DNA sequence: TGTGCCAGCTCCCCGAGTTGGGGGGACGCTGAAGCTTTCTTT. It encodes CASSPSWGDAEAFF.

This chain links TRBV6-5 with TRBJ1-2; 7 bases agree with TRBD1. The CDR3 contains 14 residues. Germline lookup yields CDR1 MNHEY and CDR2 SVGAGI. With 6 bases clipped from V and 4 bases from J, the junction kept 8 bases outside the gene matches. For the CDR3, the DNA is TGTGCCAGCAGGCGCCAGACAGGGTTCTATGGCTACACCTTC. This encodes CASRRQTGFYGYTF.

This sequence joins TRBV5-1 and TRBJ1-2, with 8 bases matching TRBD1. CDR3 size: 14 residues. CDR1 is SGHRS and CDR2 is YFSETQ in the germline V gene. The V gene end was trimmed by 2 bases and the J gene end by 6 bases; junction bases not matched to a gene: 6. The CDR3 DNA is TGCGCCAGCAGCTTAGCCAGGGGGCTCGATGGCTACACCTTC. This encodes CASSLARGLDGYTF.

The CDR3 region is CASSPWENYGYTF. CDR3 sequence (DNA): TGTGCCAGCTCCCCATGGGAGAACTATGGCTACACCTTC. The J gene is TRBJ1-2, the V gene TRBV18, with D uncertain. Trimming removed 6 bases from V and 2 bases from J, with 10 bases in between. The CDR3 sequence is 13 residues long. Germline loops: CDR1 KGHSH, CDR2 LQKENI. Full variable domain (outside the CDR3, taken from reference TRBV18 and TRBJ1-2): NAGVMQNPRHLVRRRGQEARLRCSPMKGHSHVYWYRQLPEEGLKFMVYLQKENIIDESGMPKERFSAEFPKEGPSILRIQQVVRGDSAAYFCASSPWENYGYTFGSGTRLTVV.

This clone showed up just once. The chain employs TRBV5-1 and TRBJ2-5; 13 positions match TRBD2. The CDR3 is 16 amino acids. Per the germline V gene, CDR1 is SGHRS and CDR2 is YFSETQ. V gave up 4 bases and J gave up 5 bases; unmatched junction bases: 8. The CDR3 region is CASSGTSGGAFETQYF. CDR3 bases: TGCGCCAGCAGCGGAACTAGCGGGGGGGCCTTCGAGACCCAGTACTTC.

This rearrangement joins TRBV7-3 to TRBJ1-2; TRBD1 matches at 7 bases. This CDR3 contains 13 residues. V was pared by 5 bases and J by 2 bases, with 2 bases of the junction left unmatched. Germline V gene lookup returns CDR1 SGHTA and CDR2 FQGTGA. The CDR3 bases are TGTGCCAGCAGCAAGGACAGGAACTATGGCTACACCTTC. Amino acids: CASSKDRNYGYTF.

V usage is TRBV27 and J usage is TRBJ2-1; 8 positions match TRBD1. The V gene's germline CDR1 is MNHEY and CDR2 SMNVEV (reference sequence). There are 15 residues in the CDR3. The V segment lost 2 bases and the J segment 4 bases; nucleotides outside the gene matches: 4. As DNA, the CDR3 is TGTGCCAGCAGTTTAAGACAGGGGATTTACAATGAGCAGTTCTTC. This translates into CASSLRQGIYNEQFF.

The CDR3 DNA sequence: TGCGCCAGCAGTGAGTCGACACCGTACAATGAGCAGTTCTTC. It encodes CASSESTPYNEQFF. J is TRBJ2-1 and V is TRBV10-1; no clear D. Trimming shortened V by 0 bases and J by 4 bases, and 7 bases separated the two germline ends. There are 14 residues in the CDR3. Germline values: CDR1 WNHNN, CDR2 SYGVQD (reference sequence).

Written as DNA, the CDR3 is TGTGCCAGCAGGGACGGGGTTAATCAGCCCCAGCATTTT. Its translation is CASRDGVNQPQHF. The J gene is TRBJ1-5, the V gene TRBV6-1; no firm D call. Trimming shortened V by 6 bases and J by 4 bases, and 10 bases separated the two germline ends. The CDR3 contains 13 residues. Germline CDR1 MNHNS, CDR2 SASEGT.

V is TRBV6-6 and J is TRBJ2-3; the D is unclear. CDR3 size: 14 residues. Germline V lookup: CDR1 MNHNY, CDR2 SVGAGI (reference sequence). The ends were cut back, 6 bases at V and 0 bases at J, with 10 bases in the middle. Written as DNA, the CDR3 is TGTGCCAGCAGACATACCCAGAGCACAGATACGCAGTATTTT. Translating it yields CASRHTQSTDTQYF.

The chain links TRBV19 to TRBJ2-2; D is possibly TRBD1 (6 bases). The CDR3 runs to 15 residues. Germline CDR1 reads LNHDA; CDR2 reads SQIVND (reference sequence). V lost 2 bases to trimming and J lost 7 bases, with 14 bases between them. In DNA form, the CDR3 reads TGTGCCAGTAGTATAAGAGGGGGAGTGGACGGGGAGCTGTTTTTT. Amino acid sequence: CASSIRGGVDGELFF.

The gene calls are TRBV27 and TRBJ1-5, with D unclear. Germline CDR1 MNHEY, CDR2 SMNVEV (reference sequence). The CDR3 extends over 13 amino acids. V gave up 3 bases and J gave up 5 bases, with 8 bases separating them. Here the CDR3 reads CASSLGRDQPQHF. CDR3 DNA: TGTGCCAGCAGTTTGGGGAGAGATCAGCCCCAGCATTTT.

The V gene is TRBV9, the J gene TRBJ2-1; 8 positions agree with TRBD2. Germline CDR1 reads SGDLS; CDR2 reads YYNGEE. The CDR3 runs to 18 residues. Germline trimming cut 0 bases from V and 1 base from J; bases unmatched to any gene: 9. CDR3: CASSVDRGLAGSYNEQFF. The CDR3 bases are TGTGCCAGCAGCGTAGATCGGGGTCTAGCGGGTTCCTACAATGAGCAGTTCTTC.

J is TRBJ2-5 and V is TRBV15, with unresolved D. This CDR3 region has 13 residues. Trimming removed 6 bases at V and 3 bases at J, with 11 bases between. Germline values: CDR1 LNHNV, CDR2 YYDKDF (reference sequence). CDR3 sequence (DNA): TGTGCCACCAGGACCGGGTCTGAAGAGACCCAGTACTTC. It encodes CATRTGSEETQYF.

This clone has more than one count but fewer than ten. This CDR3 is CASSSRHGEKLFF. The CDR3 DNA follows: TGTGCCAGCAGTTCCCGACATGGCGAAAAACTGTTTTTT. This sequence joins TRBV6-6 and TRBJ1-4, with D uncertain. The V end lost 4 bases, the J end lost 8 bases, and 11 bases lay between the germline ends. This CDR3 comprises 13 residues. Germline CDR1 is MNHNY and CDR2 is SVGAGI (reference sequence).

This chain links TRBV5-8 with TRBJ2-1, with 10 bases that match TRBD2. Unmatched junction bases numbered 7, after V lost 3 bases and J lost 10 bases. This CDR3 is built from 14 residues. CDR1 SGHTS and CDR2 YDEGEE come from the germline V gene. In nucleotides, the CDR3 is TGTGCCAGCAGCTCCACTAATAGCGGGGGGGAGCAGTTCTTC. It translates to CASSSTNSGGEQFF.

The CDR3 loop reads CANLRQEANYGYTF. The CDR3 region has the DNA TGTGCCAATCTACGACAGGAAGCTAACTATGGCTACACCTTC. The rearrangement uses TRBV19 and TRBJ1-2, with a possible D match to TRBD1 (6 bases). This CDR3 has 14 amino acids. V was pared by 10 bases and J by 0 bases, with 15 bases between. The germline CDR1 and CDR2 sequences are LNHDA and SQIVND (reference sequence). Supplemented by reference TRBV19 and TRBJ1-2, the full variable domain reads DGGITQSPKYLFRKEGQNVTLSCEQNLNHDAMYWYRQDPGQGLRLIYYSQIVNDFQKGDIAEGYSVSREKKESFPLTVTSAQKNPTAFYLCANLRQEANYGYTFGSGTRLTVV.

The chain combines TRBV14 with TRBJ1-6; 11 positions match TRBD1. The germline V gene has CDR1 SGHDN and CDR2 FVKESK. Trimming at V came to 3 bases and at J to 9 bases, leaving 4 bases not matched to a gene. The CDR3 has 15 amino acids. In DNA, the CDR3 is TGTGCCAGCAGCCAGTGGGGGACAGGGGGTTCACCCCTCCACTTT. Translated: CASSQWGTGGSPLHF.

The chain carries TRBV2 and TRBJ1-1; 8 bases are a match to TRBD1. The J segment lost 0 bases and the V segment lost 4 bases, leaving 1 base of the junction unmatched. The CDR3 spans 14 residues. Germline-derived CDR1 and CDR2 are SNHLY and FYNNEI. In nucleotides, the CDR3 is TGTGCCAGCAGTGGACAGGGGATGAACACTGAAGCTTTCTTT. The encoded protein is CASSGQGMNTEAFF.

The chain employs TRBV7-9 and TRBJ1-1; D remains unclear. Germline V gene sequence: CDR1 SEHNR, CDR2 FQNEAQ (reference sequence). CDR3 length equals 13 residues. V shed 2 bases and J shed 7 bases, with 11 bases lying between them. CDR3 loop: CASSLWAGVEAFF. The CDR3 DNA reads TGTGCCAGCAGCTTATGGGCCGGGGTTGAAGCTTTCTTT.

This CDR3 reads CASSLAGGGDGYTF. For the CDR3, the DNA is TGCGCCAGCAGCTTGGCCGGGGGGGGAGATGGCTACACCTTC. This chain joins TRBV5-1 and TRBJ1-2; a weak D match, TRBD1 (5 bases). The CDR3 covers 14 residues. Trimming removed 0 bases at V and 6 bases at J, with 12 bases between. The germline V gene encodes CDR1 SGHRS and CDR2 YFSETQ.

This clone was detected a few times. V and J are TRBV9 and TRBJ2-3; D may be TRBD2 (6 bases). V dropped 4 bases and J dropped 5 bases, with 11 bases sitting between them. This CDR3 region has 13 residues. The V gene's germline CDR1 is SGDLS and CDR2 YYNGEE. The CDR3 loop is CASSPDYGDTQYF. The CDR3 DNA reads as TGTGCCAGCAGCCCGGACTACGGAGATACGCAGTATTTT.

This clone occurred once. V usage is TRBV20-1 and J usage is TRBJ2-1; maybe TRBD1 (6 bases). V was pared by 3 bases and J by 9 bases, with 9 bases between. Germline CDR1 is DFQATT and CDR2 is SNEGSKA (reference sequence). The CDR3 totals 11 residues. DNA for the CDR3: TGCAGTGCTAGGTCAGGGGTTGAGCAGTTCTTC. Translation gives CSARSGVEQFF.

This chain links TRBV2 with TRBJ2-3; TRBD2 aligns across 11 bases. V lost 4 bases and J lost 3; bases outside the gene matches: 3. The germline V gene encodes CDR1 SNHLY and CDR2 FYNNEI. The CDR3 sequence is 15 residues long. The CDR3 DNA reads as TGTGCCAGCAGTGGATCTAGCGGGGGGACAGATACGCAGTATTTT. Protein product: CASSGSSGGTDTQYF.